This TCR beta chain was observed in a study of cytomegalovirus exposure and HLA in healthy donors. Looking at the study overall: A previous analysis identified about 110 million unique TCR beta sequences derived from around 180 million T cells.

The PCR had 60 Vbeta and 13 Jbeta primers. TCRdb's copy holds only in-frame clones and misses some; the assay was immunoSEQ multiplex PCR. The data contain 110,000 or so clones, over 75% of them singletons. As concerns this clone: No antigen is known for it.

Regarding the study as a whole: It was likely that a cluster of highly shared sequence variants was a sequencing artifact.

This CDR3 region has 13 residues. CDR1 SGHRS and CDR2 YFSETQ come from the germline V gene. V was pared by 0 bases and J by 6 bases, with 9 bases between. V is TRBV5-1 and J is TRBJ1-2; D gene uncertain. Sequenced input: PBMCs. The receptor's source is a man aged 35 to 55 in good health and CMV-seropositive. The CDR3 region has the DNA TGCGCCAGCAGCTTGGAGCCTCAGGATGGCTACACCTTC. Its protein product is CASSLEPQDGYTF.